This T cell receptor (beta chain) was recovered during a study of radiotherapy plus CTLA-4 blockade in lung cancer. Patients had chemo-refractory metastatic non-small-cell lung cancer and received focal radiation plus CTLA-4 blockade that used ipilimumab. Of note for this clone: Its antigen is undetermined. This sample also contains other DNA sequences that code for the same CDR3.

The CDR3 is 18 residues long. Study-level results: Per reports, early blood T cell clone dynamics, plus interferon-beta, forecast response most strongly. Clones derived from tumor TCRs expanded in blood after radiotherapy plus ipilimumab.

Libraries were prepared by immunoSEQ multiplex PCR; TCRdb keeps only in-frame clonotypes and omits some of them. The data show approximately 80,000 clones, about four fifths seen once. The sample consisted of peripheral blood, taken from a patient treated with radiotherapy plus ipilimumab. The gene calls are TRBV1 and TRBJ2-1; TRBD2 is the table's D call and was not checked against the DNA. TRBV1 represents a pseudogene. The source of this sequence is a human donor with non-small cell lung cancer who had stable disease on radiotherapy plus ipilimumab. Written as DNA, the CDR3 is TGCACCAGCAGCCAAGATGAAGGGGCGGGGGGGCGTCACAATGAGCAGTTCTTC. This sequence encodes CTSSQDEGAGGRHNEQFF.